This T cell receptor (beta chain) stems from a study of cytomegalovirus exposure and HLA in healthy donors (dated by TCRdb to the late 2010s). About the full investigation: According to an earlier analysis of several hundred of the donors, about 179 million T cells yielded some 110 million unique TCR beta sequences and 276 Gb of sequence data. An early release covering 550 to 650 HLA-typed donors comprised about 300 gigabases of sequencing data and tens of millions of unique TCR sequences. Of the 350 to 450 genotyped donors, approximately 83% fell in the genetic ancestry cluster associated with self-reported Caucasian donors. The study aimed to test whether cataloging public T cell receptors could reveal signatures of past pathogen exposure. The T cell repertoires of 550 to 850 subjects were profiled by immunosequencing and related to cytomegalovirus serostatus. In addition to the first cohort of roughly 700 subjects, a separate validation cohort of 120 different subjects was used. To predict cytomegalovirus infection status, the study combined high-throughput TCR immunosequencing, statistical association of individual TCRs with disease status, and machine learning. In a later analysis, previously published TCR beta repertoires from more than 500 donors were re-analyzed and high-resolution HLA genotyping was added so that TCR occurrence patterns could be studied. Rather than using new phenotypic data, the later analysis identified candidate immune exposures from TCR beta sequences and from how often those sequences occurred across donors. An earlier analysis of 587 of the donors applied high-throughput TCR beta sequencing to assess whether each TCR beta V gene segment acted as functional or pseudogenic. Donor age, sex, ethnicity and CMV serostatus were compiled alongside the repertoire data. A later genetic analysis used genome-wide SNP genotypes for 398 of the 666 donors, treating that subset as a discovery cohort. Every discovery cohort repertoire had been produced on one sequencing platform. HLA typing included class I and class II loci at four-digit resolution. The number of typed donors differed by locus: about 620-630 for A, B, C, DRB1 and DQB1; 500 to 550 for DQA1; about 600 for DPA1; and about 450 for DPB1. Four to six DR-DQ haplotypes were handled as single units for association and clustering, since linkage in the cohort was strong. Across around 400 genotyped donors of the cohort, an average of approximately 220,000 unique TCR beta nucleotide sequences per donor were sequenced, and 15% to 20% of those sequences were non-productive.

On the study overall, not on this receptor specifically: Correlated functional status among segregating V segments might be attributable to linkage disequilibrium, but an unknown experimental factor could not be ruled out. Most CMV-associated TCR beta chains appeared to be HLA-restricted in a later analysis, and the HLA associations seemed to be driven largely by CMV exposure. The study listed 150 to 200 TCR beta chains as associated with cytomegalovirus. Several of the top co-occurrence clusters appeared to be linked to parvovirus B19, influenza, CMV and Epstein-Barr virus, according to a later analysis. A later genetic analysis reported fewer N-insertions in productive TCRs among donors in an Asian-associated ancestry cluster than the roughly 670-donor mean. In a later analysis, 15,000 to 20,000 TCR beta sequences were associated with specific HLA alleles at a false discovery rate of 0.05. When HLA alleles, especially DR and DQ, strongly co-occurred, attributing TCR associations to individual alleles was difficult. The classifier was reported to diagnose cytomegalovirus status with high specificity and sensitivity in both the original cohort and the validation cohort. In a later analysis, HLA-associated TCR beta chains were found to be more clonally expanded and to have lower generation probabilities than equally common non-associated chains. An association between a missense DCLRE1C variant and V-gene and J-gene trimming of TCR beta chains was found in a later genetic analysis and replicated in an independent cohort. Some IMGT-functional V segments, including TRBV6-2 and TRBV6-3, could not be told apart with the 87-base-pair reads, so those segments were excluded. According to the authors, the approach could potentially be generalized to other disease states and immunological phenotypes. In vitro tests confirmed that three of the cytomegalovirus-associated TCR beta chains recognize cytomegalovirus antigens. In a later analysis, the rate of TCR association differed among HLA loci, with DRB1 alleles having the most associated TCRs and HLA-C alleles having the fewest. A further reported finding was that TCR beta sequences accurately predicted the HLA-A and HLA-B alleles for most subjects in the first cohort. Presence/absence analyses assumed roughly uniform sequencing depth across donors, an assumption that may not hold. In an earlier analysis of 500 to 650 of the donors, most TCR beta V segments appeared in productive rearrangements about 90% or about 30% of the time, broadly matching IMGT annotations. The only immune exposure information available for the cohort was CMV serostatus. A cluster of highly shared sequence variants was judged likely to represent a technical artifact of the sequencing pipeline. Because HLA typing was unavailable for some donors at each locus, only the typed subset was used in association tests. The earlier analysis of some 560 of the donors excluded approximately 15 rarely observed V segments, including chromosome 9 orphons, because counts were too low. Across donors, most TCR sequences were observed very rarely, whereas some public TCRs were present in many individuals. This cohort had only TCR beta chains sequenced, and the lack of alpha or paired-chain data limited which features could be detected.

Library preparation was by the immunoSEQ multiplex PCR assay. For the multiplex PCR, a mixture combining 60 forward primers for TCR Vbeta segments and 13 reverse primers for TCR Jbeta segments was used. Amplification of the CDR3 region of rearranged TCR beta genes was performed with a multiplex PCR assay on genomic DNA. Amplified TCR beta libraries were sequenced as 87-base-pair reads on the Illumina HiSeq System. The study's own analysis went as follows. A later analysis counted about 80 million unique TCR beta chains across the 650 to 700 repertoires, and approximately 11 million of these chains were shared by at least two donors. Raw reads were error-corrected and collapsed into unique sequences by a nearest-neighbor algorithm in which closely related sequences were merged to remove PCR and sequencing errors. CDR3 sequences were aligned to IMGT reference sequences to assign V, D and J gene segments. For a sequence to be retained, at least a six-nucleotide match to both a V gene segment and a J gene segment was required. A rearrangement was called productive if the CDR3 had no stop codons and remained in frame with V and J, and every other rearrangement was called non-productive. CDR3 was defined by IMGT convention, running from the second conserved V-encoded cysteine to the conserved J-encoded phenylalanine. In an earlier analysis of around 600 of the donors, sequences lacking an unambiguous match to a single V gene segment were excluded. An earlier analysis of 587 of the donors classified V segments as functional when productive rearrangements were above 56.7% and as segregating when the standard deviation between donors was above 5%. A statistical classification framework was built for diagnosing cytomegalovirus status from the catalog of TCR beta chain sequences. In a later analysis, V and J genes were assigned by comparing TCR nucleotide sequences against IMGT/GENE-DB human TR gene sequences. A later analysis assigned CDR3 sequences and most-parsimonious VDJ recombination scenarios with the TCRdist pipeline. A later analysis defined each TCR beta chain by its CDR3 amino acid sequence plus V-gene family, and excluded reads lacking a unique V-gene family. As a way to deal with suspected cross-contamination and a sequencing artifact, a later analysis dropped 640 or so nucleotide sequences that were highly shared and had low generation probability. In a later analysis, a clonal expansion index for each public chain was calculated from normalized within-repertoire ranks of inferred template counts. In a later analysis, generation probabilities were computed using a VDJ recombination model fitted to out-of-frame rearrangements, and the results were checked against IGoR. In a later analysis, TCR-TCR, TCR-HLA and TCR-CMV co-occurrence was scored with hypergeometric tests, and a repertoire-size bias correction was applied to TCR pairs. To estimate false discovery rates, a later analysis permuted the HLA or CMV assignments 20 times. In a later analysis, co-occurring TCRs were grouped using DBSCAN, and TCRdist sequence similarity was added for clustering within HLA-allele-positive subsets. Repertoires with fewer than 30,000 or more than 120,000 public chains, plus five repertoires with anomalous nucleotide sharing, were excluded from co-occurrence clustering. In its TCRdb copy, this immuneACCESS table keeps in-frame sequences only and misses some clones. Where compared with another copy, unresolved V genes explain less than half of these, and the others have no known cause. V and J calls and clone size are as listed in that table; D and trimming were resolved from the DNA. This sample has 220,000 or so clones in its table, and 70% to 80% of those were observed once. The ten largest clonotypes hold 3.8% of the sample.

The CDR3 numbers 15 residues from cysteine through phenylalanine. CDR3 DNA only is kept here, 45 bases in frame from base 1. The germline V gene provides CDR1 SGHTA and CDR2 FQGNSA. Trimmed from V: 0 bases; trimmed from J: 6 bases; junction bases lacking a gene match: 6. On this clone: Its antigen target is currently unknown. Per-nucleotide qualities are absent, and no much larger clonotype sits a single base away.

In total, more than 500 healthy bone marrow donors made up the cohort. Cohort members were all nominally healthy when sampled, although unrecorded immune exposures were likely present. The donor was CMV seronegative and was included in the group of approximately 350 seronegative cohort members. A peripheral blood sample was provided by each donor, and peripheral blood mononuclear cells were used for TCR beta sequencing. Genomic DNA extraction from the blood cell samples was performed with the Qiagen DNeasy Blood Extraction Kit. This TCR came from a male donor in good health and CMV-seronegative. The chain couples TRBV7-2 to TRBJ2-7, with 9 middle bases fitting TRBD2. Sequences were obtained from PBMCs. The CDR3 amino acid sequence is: CASSLAGLASGEQYF. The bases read TGTGCCAGCAGCTTAGCGGGACTAGCCTCGGGCGAGCAGTACTTC.